The clone carrying this TCR beta chain was seen at least ten times. The entry originates in a study of T cells in Graves' hyperthyroidism and ophthalmopathy. Ophthalmopathy cases scored 3 or more on the Clinical Activity Score and 4 or more on NOSPECS grade, with duration below 3 months. Those patients with uncontrolled infection, other autoimmune disease, pregnancy or lactation were excluded. PBMCs were collected from a roughly 10 ml volume of fresh peripheral blood. RNA transcripts yielded amplified TCR beta CDR3 regions. Primed by the HTBI set, a first-round RT-PCR was run on the TCR CDR3. MiXCR was run by TCRdb on the multiplex PCR reads, yielding one entry per CDR3 protein. The sample lists a few hundred thousand distinct CDR3 sequences; around 18% were seen once. The sequence derives from a woman in her thirties or forties with Graves' ophthalmopathy. Sequencing used blood.

The CDR3 DNA is TGTGCCAGCAGCGTAGATGGTAATAATTCACCCCTCCACTTT. It encodes CASSVDGNNSPLHF. This sequence joins TRBV9 and TRBJ1-6, with D uncertain. The V gene lost 0 bases and the J gene lost 5 bases, with 6 bases spanning the gap. In germline, CDR1 is SGDLS, CDR2 YYNGEE. The CDR3 runs 14 residues.